This T cell receptor beta chain appears in the sequencing data of a study of CD8 T cells in ankylosing spondylitis. MiXCR, run by TCRdb on the 5' RACE reads, gives a single entry per CDR3 protein. The data contain some 130,000 distinct CDR3 sequences, roughly 15% of them singletons. Notes on the study in general: Clones linked with disease were CD8+ and fairly uncommon in the peripheral blood. Characteristic, it appeared, of ankylosing spondylitis blood was a TCR beta motif of roughly 8 highly homologous variants.

This CDR3 comprises 14 residues. The V gene's germline CDR1 is SGHRS and CDR2 YFSETQ. V lost 1 base and J 0 bases, leaving 5 bases between the germline ends. A note on this clonotype: The antigen remains unidentified.

The origin of this receptor is a female donor with ankylosing spondylitis or in good health (not recorded which). Sequencing was performed on blood, either unsorted or a sorted T cell fraction (not recorded which). The V gene is TRBV5-1, the J gene TRBJ2-1; no firm D call. The CDR3 spells CASSLSNSYNEQFF. CDR3 sequence (DNA): TGCGCCAGCAGCTTGTCTAACTCCTACAATGAGCAGTTCTTC.